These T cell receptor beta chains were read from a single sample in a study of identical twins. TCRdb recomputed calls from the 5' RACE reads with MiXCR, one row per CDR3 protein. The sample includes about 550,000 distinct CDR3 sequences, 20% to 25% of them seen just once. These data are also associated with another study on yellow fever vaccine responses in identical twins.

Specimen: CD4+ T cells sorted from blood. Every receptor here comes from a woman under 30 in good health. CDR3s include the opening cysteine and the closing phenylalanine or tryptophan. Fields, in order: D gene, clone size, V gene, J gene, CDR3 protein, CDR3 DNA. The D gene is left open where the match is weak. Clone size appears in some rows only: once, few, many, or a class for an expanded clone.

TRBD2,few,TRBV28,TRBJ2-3,CASIRLATDTQYF,TGTGCCAGCATCAGACTAGCTACAGATACGCAGTATTTT
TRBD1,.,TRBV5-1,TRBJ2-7,CASSITGTGFYEQYF,TGCGCCAGCAGCATTACCGGGACAGGGTTCTACGAGCAGTACTTC
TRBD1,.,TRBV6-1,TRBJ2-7,CTSRSGGAAYEQYF,TGTACCAGCAGGTCAGGGGGCGCGGCCTACGAGCAGTACTTC
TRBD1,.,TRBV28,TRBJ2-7,CASSSQGAGWEQYF,TGTGCCAGCAGCTCACAGGGGGCCGGGTGGGAGCAGTACTTC
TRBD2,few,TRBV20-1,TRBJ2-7,CSAKLAFAYEQYF,TGCAGTGCCAAACTAGCGTTCGCCTACGAGCAGTACTTC
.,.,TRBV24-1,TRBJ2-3,CATSAGGTDTQYF,TGTGCCACCAGTGCGGGGGGCACAGATACGCAGTATTTT
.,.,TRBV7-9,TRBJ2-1,CASSLRLATGFF,TGTGCCAGCAGCTTAAGGCTCGCGACGGGGTTCTTC
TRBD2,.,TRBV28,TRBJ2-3,CASSSLGVAGYTDTQYF,TGTGCCAGCAGTTCCCTCGGGGTAGCGGGGTACACAGATACGCAGTATTTT
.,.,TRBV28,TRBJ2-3,CASSVPSDTQYF,TGTGCCAGCAGCGTCCCATCGGATACGCAGTATTTT
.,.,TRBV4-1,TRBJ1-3,CASSQGTLPGNTIYF,TGCGCCAGCAGCCAAGGAACCCTCCCTGGAAACACCATATATTTT
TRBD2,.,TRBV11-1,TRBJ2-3,CASSLGVSGGGYSTDTQYF,TGTGCCAGCAGCTTAGGGGTTAGCGGGGGGGGATATTCCACAGATACGCAGTATTTT
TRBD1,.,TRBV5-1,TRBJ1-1,CASSPGTAENTEAFF,TGCGCCAGCAGCCCAGGGACAGCGGAAAACACTGAAGCTTTCTTT
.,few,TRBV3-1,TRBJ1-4,CASSSGRVAAEKLFF,TGTGCCAGCAGCTCCGGACGGGTTGCCGCTGAAAAACTGTTTTTT
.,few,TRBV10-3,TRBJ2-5,CAISEEWRVLGETQYF,TGTGCCATCAGTGAGGAGTGGAGGGTTTTAGGAGAGACCCAGTACTTC
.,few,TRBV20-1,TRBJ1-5,CSARDLGQINQPQHF,TGCAGTGCTAGAGACCTCGGACAGATCAATCAGCCCCAGCATTTT
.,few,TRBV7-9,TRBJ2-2,CASSLYPGVNTGELFF,TGTGCCAGCAGCTTATACCCAGGGGTGAACACCGGGGAGCTGTTTTTT
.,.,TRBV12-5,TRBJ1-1,CASGLRGGYRTEAFF,TGTGCTAGTGGCCTCAGGGGCGGTTATCGCACTGAAGCTTTCTTT
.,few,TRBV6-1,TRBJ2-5,CASRPRDRETQYF,TGTGCCAGCAGACCCCGGGACCGGGAGACCCAGTACTTC
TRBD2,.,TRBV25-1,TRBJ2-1,CASSKAGTSGSNEQFF,TGTGCCAGCAGTAAAGCCGGGACTAGCGGGAGTAATGAGCAGTTCTTC
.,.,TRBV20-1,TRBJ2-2,CSVTGLFGNAGELFF,TGCAGTGTCACGGGCCTTTTTGGTAACGCCGGGGAGCTGTTTTTT
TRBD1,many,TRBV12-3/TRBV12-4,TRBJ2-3,CASKDRGSLVEDTQYF,TGTGCCAGCAAAGACAGGGGCTCGCTGGTTGAAGATACGCAGTATTTT
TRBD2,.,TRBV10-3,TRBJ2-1,CAISEMTSGSNEQFF,TGTGCCATCAGTGAGATGACTAGCGGGAGCAATGAGCAGTTCTTC
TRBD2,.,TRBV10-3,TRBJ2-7,CAISTTSGTYEQYF,TGTGCCATCAGTACAACTAGCGGGACCTACGAGCAGTACTTC
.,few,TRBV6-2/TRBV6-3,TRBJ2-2,CASSYLEGRTNTGELFF,TGTGCCAGCAGTTATTTGGAGGGGCGGACGAACACCGGGGAGCTGTTTTTT
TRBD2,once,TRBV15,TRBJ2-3,CATSRDLEGYGGKYF,TGTGCCACCAGCAGAGATCTGGAGGGGTACGGGGGGAAGTATTTT
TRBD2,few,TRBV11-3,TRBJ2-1,CASSTGLAGGVNEQFF,TGTGCCAGCAGCACTGGACTAGCGGGAGGGGTTAATGAGCAGTTCTTC
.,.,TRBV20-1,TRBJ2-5,CSCSTASGTQYF,TGCAGTTGTTCGACGGCCTCGGGGACCCAGTACTTC
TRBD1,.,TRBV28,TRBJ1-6,CASSPRLTGGLGGPLHF,TGTGCCAGCAGTCCTCGGTTGACAGGGGGCCTGGGGGGGCCCCTCCACTTT
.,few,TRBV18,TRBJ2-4,CASSHYRDLAKNIQYF,TGTGCCAGCTCTCATTACAGGGATCTAGCCAAAAACATTCAGTACTTC
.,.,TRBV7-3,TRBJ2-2,CASSFLSTSPTGELFF,TGTGCCAGCAGCTTCCTAAGCACTAGTCCCACCGGGGAGCTGTTTTTT
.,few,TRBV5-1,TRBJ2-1,CASSLGVGGGYNEQFF,TGCGCCAGCAGCTTGGGTGTCGGTGGCGGATACAATGAGCAGTTCTTC
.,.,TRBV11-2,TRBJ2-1,CASSSAYANEQFF,TGTGCCAGCAGCTCCGCCTATGCAAATGAGCAGTTCTTC
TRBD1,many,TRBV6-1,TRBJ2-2,CASSRQGAGTGELFF,TGTGCCAGCAGTAGGCAGGGGGCTGGGACCGGGGAGCTGTTTTTT
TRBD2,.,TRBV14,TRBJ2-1,CASSRLGTSGRADEQFF,TGTGCCAGCAGCCGACTCGGGACTAGCGGGAGAGCCGATGAGCAGTTCTTC
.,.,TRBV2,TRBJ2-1,CASSEWGAAKGGNEQFF,TGTGCCAGCAGTGAATGGGGAGCGGCAAAGGGGGGAAATGAGCAGTTCTTC
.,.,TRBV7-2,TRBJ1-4,CASSRALGATEKLFF,TGTGCCAGCAGCCGAGCGCTGGGGGCAACAGAAAAACTGTTTTTT
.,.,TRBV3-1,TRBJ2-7,CASSQGQSKQYF,TGTGCCAGCAGCCAAGGACAGTCCAAGCAGTACTTC